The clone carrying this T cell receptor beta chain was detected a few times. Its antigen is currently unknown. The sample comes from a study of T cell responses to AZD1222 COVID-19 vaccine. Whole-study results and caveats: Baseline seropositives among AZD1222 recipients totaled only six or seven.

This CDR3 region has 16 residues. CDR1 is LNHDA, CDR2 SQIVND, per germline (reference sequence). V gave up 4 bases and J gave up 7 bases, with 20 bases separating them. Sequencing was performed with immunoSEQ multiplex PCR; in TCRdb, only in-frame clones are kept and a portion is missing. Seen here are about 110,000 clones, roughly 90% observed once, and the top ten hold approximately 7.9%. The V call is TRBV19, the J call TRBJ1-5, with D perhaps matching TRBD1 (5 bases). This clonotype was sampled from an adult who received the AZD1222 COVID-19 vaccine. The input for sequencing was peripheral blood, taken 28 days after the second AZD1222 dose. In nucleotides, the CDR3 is TGTGCCAGTAGTACCCGGATAACGGGGGTGGAACAGCCCCAGCATTTT. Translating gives CASSTRITGVEQPQHF. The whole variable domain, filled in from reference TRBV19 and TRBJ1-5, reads DGGITQSPKYLFRKEGQNVTLSCEQNLNHDAMYWYRQDPGQGLRLIYYSQIVNDFQKGDIAEGYSVSREKKESFPLTVTSAQKNPTAFYLCASSTRITGVEQPQHFGDGTRLSIL.